This entry lists 17 T cell receptor beta chains sequenced from one sample in a study of monozygotic twins with inflammatory bowel disease. TCRdb re-called the 5' RACE reads, yielding one record per CDR3 amino acid sequence without DNA. The table lists about 420,000 distinct CDR3 sequences. The sequencing sample was made of blood. The source of these receptors is a human donor with ulcerative colitis or Crohn's disease, or a healthy co-twin of an affected twin (not recorded which).

This chain links TRBV15 with TRBJ2-3; the TCRdb D gene call, TRBD2, has no DNA to confirm it. CDR1 is LNHNV, CDR2 YYDKDF, per germline (reference sequence). The CDR3 consists of 15 residues. CDR3 protein: CATSPGLAHTDTQYF.

This chain connects TRBV7-2 to TRBJ1-5; TCRdb selects TRBD1, and the lack of DNA leaves this call unchecked. This CDR3 has 15 amino acids. Per the germline V gene, CDR1 is SGHTA and CDR2 is FQGNSA. This chain's CDR3 is CASSLGRAGNQPQHF.

The chain recombines TRBV28 with TRBJ1-4; lacking DNA, the TRBD1 call made by TCRdb goes unchecked. Germline V gives CDR1 MDHEN, CDR2 SYDVKM. The CDR3 has 13 amino acids. Here the CDR3 reads CASKGRVYEKLFF.

This chain uses TRBV7-9 with TRBJ2-1; the TCRdb D gene call, TRBD2, has no DNA to confirm it. The germline gives CDR1 SEHNR, CDR2 FQNEAQ (reference sequence). The CDR3 has 16 residues. The CDR3 spells CASSILRLAGGNEQFF.

The rearrangement joins TRBV3-1 to TRBJ2-5; TCRdb returns TRBD1, unconfirmable since there is no DNA. Germline assignment: CDR1 LGHDT and CDR2 YNNKEL (reference sequence). This CDR3 spans 14 amino acids. The CDR3 here is CASSRSGGAETQYF.

The CDR3 reads CASSTLAGASTDTQYF. V gene TRBV9 combines with J gene TRBJ2-3; checking the TCRdb D call of TRBD2 is not possible without DNA. The length of the CDR3 is 16 residues. From germline, CDR1 is SGDLS and CDR2 YYNGEE. The whole variable domain, filled in from reference TRBV9 and TRBJ2-3, reads DSGVTQTPKHLITATGQRVTLRCSPRSGDLSVYWYQQSLDQGLQFLIQYYNGEERAKGNILERFSAQQFPDLHSELNLSSLELGDSALYFCASSTLAGASTDTQYFGPGTRLTVL.

The V gene is TRBV11-1, the J gene TRBJ2-2; without DNA, the TCRdb call of TRBD1 cannot be checked. The CDR3 totals 15 residues. Germline V gene data show CDR1 as SGHAT and CDR2 as FQDESV (reference sequence). CDR3 sequence: CASSPGRTNTGELFF.

This chain links TRBV19 with TRBJ1-2. The CDR3 has 16 amino acids. Germline lookup yields CDR1 LNHDA and CDR2 SQIVND (reference sequence). This CDR3 reads CASSIERRPMNYGYTF.

The chain recombines TRBV27 with TRBJ2-7; there is no DNA to check the TCRdb D call of TRBD1. CDR1 is MNHEY and CDR2 is SMNVEV in the germline V gene (reference sequence). CDR3 length: 14 amino acids. CDR3 region: CASSLKGANGEQYF.

The gene calls are TRBV7-2 and TRBJ2-5; the D call from TCRdb, TRBD2, cannot be confirmed without DNA. CDR3 length equals 16 residues. Germline V gives CDR1 SGHTA, CDR2 FQGNSA. The CDR3 protein is CASSLPLRQSQETQYF.

The chain is built from TRBV5-1 and TRBJ1-1; TCRdb's D gene call, TRBD1, goes unchecked for lack of DNA. Germline lookup yields CDR1 SGHRS and CDR2 YFSETQ. There are 16 residues in the CDR3. CDR3 region: CASSLFRGGMNTEAFF.

The genes are TRBV10-3 and TRBJ1-1; TCRdb outputs TRBD1, but without DNA this stays unchecked. Germline values: CDR1 ENHRY, CDR2 SYGVKD. The CDR3 is made up of 16 amino acids. This CDR3 is CAISEDWGTGGTEAFF.

The V call is TRBV7-6, the J call TRBJ2-5; no DNA is available, so the TRBD2 call from TCRdb remains unchecked. From germline, CDR1 is SGHVS and CDR2 FNYEAQ. CDR3 length: 15 residues. This CDR3 reads CASSPPGTLQETQYF.

This chain joins TRBV2 and TRBJ2-5; the D call from TCRdb, TRBD1, cannot be confirmed without DNA. Germline V CDR1 and CDR2: SNHLY, FYNNEI. The length of the CDR3 is 15 residues. CDR3 region: CASIEDRGQSETQYF.

This rearrangement joins TRBV15 to TRBJ2-7. The V gene's germline CDR1 is LNHNV and CDR2 YYDKDF (reference sequence). This CDR3 is built from 13 residues. The CDR3 sequence is CATSSRSSYEQYF.

The chain is built from TRBV27 and TRBJ2-7; TCRdb's assignment of TRBD1 cannot be checked, as there is no DNA. Per germline, CDR1 MNHEY and CDR2 SMNVEV (reference sequence). The CDR3 totals 11 residues. The CDR3 here is CASSRGQEQYF.

The rearrangement joins TRBV4-2 to TRBJ2-1; absent DNA, TCRdb's TRBD1 call cannot be checked. Germline CDR1 reads LGHNA; CDR2 reads YNFKEQ. CDR3 length: 19 amino acids. The CDR3 loop is CASSQDQGFTGGARNEQFF.